A single sample gave rise to the 24 T cell receptor beta chains below, sequenced in a study of coeliac disease. Using immunoSEQ multiplex PCR, the repertoire was profiled, and TCRdb retains in-frame clones only, with some absent. Of some 3,100 clones listed, approximately 60% are singletons. The source material was intraepithelial lymphocytes from the gut. These receptors came from a woman between 40 and 50 years old.

The chain is built from TRBV7-9 and TRBJ2-7, with D possibly matching TRBD1 (6 bases). CDR3 length: 14 residues. V was trimmed by 4 bases and J by 1 base, leaving 11 bases between them. Germline CDR1 SEHNR, CDR2 FQNEAQ (reference sequence). CDR3 residues: CASSSAGVSYEQYF. The CDR3 coding sequence is TGTGCCAGCAGCTCGGCAGGGGTTTCCTACGAGCAGTACTTC.

This clone was detected only a few times. The CDR3 nucleotides are TGTGCCAGCTCACCCGGAACACAGGGGGCTCTATCCCACGAGCAGTACTTC. This codes for CASSPGTQGALSHEQYF. The chain employs TRBV18 and TRBJ2-7; 9 bases match TRBD1. The CDR3 covers 17 residues. Germline CDR1 and CDR2: KGHSH and LQKENI. The junction had 14 bases not matched to a gene; V was cut back by 3 bases and J by 5 bases.

This sequence joins TRBV19 and TRBJ2-3; TRBD2 matches at 9 bases. The germline CDR1 and CDR2 sequences are LNHDA and SQIVND (reference sequence). Trimming removed 5 bases from V and 4 bases from J; junction bases left unmatched: 10. This CDR3 is 16 amino acids long. For the CDR3, the DNA is TGTGCCAGTAGTCATCCGCGGGAGGGGTCCGCAGATACGCAGTATTTT. As protein: CASSHPREGSADTQYF. Full variable domain (rest looked up from reference TRBV19 and TRBJ2-3): DGGITQSPKYLFRKEGQNVTLSCEQNLNHDAMYWYRQDPGQGLRLIYYSQIVNDFQKGDIAEGYSVSREKKESFPLTVTSAQKNPTAFYLCASSHPREGSADTQYFGPGTRLTVL.

The chain is built from TRBV18 and TRBJ1-1; D is ambiguous. Germline CDR1 KGHSH, CDR2 LQKENI. V lost 2 bases to trimming and J lost 4 bases, with 11 bases between them. The CDR3 spans 14 residues. DNA for the CDR3: TGTGCCAGCTCACCAGGCCAGCGAGGCACTGAAGCTTTCTTT. Protein: CASSPGQRGTEAFF.

In its sample, this clone is medium-sized. The chain is built from TRBV6-5 and TRBJ2-2; D unclear. The CDR3 is made up of 15 amino acids. CDR1 and CDR2 (germline): MNHEY, SVGAGI. With 0 bases removed from V and 1 base from J, the gap between germline ends came to 6 bases. This CDR3 reads CASSYSTGNTGELFF. The CDR3 bases are TGTGCCAGCAGTTACTCGACGGGGAACACCGGGGAGCTGTTTTTT.

The rearrangement uses TRBV21-1 and TRBJ1-1. TRBV21-1 has pseudogene status. This CDR3 spans 17 amino acids. CDR3 in amino acids: CASRQLPHREGNTEAFF. The CDR3 DNA sequence: TGTGCCAGCAGACAACTGCCCCACAGGGAGGGGAACACTGAAGCTTTCTTT.

By frequency in the sample, this clone is large. J is TRBJ1-1 and V is TRBV6-1; 7 bases are a match to TRBD1. The junction had 6 bases not matched to a gene; V was cut back by 5 bases and J by 3 bases. Germline CDR1 is MNHNS and CDR2 is SASEGT. This CDR3 spans 14 amino acids. CDR3 DNA: TGTGCCAGCAGTCTAGACAGGGCTTACACTGAAGCTTTCTTT. Translating it yields CASSLDRAYTEAFF.

V gene TRBV13 combines with J gene TRBJ1-2, with TRBD1 matching over 9 bases. CDR1 and CDR2 (germline): PRHDT, FYEKMQ (reference sequence). V lost 5 bases and J lost 2; bases outside the gene matches: 3. The CDR3 loop spans 14 amino acids. CDR3 loop: CASSLGTGNYGYTF. The CDR3 DNA sequence: TGTGCCAGCAGCCTCGGGACAGGGAACTATGGCTACACCTTC.

Only a few counts were recorded for this clone. This chain joins TRBV5-1 and TRBJ2-4; 10 bases map to TRBD2. Per germline, CDR1 SGHRS and CDR2 YFSETQ. The CDR3 runs to 15 residues. The V segment lost 4 bases and the J segment 11 bases; nucleotides outside the gene matches: 12. This CDR3 is CASSQAGGPGGLQYF. For the CDR3, the DNA is TGCGCCAGCAGCCAAGCGGGAGGGCCGGGGGGGCTTCAGTACTTC.

The chain joins TRBV5-6 to TRBJ2-7, with a tentative D call TRBD2 (5 bases). The V gene lost 0 bases and the J gene lost 3 bases, with 19 bases spanning the gap. The CDR3 consists of 17 residues. CDR1 is SGHDT and CDR2 is YYEEEE in the germline V gene. The CDR3 loop is CASSLEEPGMGSYEQYF. The CDR3 nucleotides are TGTGCCAGCAGCTTGGAAGAGCCGGGGATGGGGAGCTACGAGCAGTACTTC.

The J gene is TRBJ2-7, the V gene TRBV13, with D perhaps TRBD2 (6 bases). The length of the CDR3 is 12 residues. The germline V and J ends were trimmed by 6 bases and 7 bases, with 13 bases remaining between them. Per the germline V gene, CDR1 is PRHDT and CDR2 is FYEKMQ (reference sequence). CDR3 region: CASRGPGGEQYF. The CDR3 coding sequence is TGTGCCAGCAGGGGACCCGGGGGAGAGCAGTACTTC.

This clone was counted a few times. The chain recombines TRBV7-9 with TRBJ1-2; D not resolved. Trimming shortened V by 5 bases and J by 2 bases, and 15 bases separated the two germline ends. The V gene's germline CDR1 is SEHNR and CDR2 FQNEAQ (reference sequence). The CDR3 totals 15 residues. The CDR3 here is CASSPNPPVNYGYTF. CDR3 coding DNA: TGTGCCAGCAGCCCTAACCCCCCCGTAAACTATGGCTACACCTTC. The full variable domain, rest sourced from reference TRBV7-9 and TRBJ1-2, is DTGVSQNPRHKITKRGQNVTFRCDPISEHNRLYWYRQTLGQGPEFLTYFQNEAQLEKSRLLSDRFSAERPKGSFSTLEIQRTEQGDSAMYLCASSPNPPVNYGYTFGSGTRLTVV.

This clone was counted once. This chain links TRBV5-1 with TRBJ2-1; perhaps TRBD2 as D (5 bases). The CDR3 totals 15 residues. The germline gives CDR1 SGHRS, CDR2 YFSETQ. The V gene lost 3 bases and the J gene lost 5 bases, with 15 bases spanning the gap. CDR3 loop: CASSSGLKSDNEQFF. DNA of the CDR3: TGCGCCAGCAGCTCAGGACTCAAATCCGACAATGAGCAGTTCTTC.

The chain is built from TRBV19 and TRBJ2-6; possibly TRBD1 for D (6 bases). Per germline, CDR1 LNHDA and CDR2 SQIVND (reference sequence). The CDR3 loop spans 17 amino acids. V lost 0 bases, J lost 2 bases, and 11 bases lay in between. The CDR3 loop reads CASSIEQGRAGANVLTF. CDR3 in DNA: TGTGCCAGTAGTATAGAACAGGGTCGGGCTGGGGCCAACGTCCTGACTTTC.

The gene calls are TRBV7-2 and TRBJ1-1; 8 bases line up with TRBD1. Trimming at V came to 5 bases and at J to 7 bases, leaving 9 bases not matched to a gene. The CDR3 runs 14 residues. The V gene's germline CDR1 is SGHTA and CDR2 FQGNSA. This chain's CDR3 is CASSLMTGVLEAFF. In DNA form, the CDR3 reads TGTGCCAGCAGCCTGATGACAGGGGTACTTGAAGCTTTCTTT. Combining the CDR3 with reference TRBV7-2 and TRBJ1-1 gives the whole variable domain GAGVSQSPSNKVTEKGKDVELRCDPISGHTALYWYRQSLGQGLEFLIYFQGNSAPDKSGLPSDRFSAERTGGSVSTLTIQRTQQEDSAVYLCASSLMTGVLEAFFGQGTRLTVV.

This clone is a singleton in its sample. The CDR3 region is CASSLTGQGVGGYTF. In DNA, the CDR3 is TGCGCCAGCAGCTTGACCGGACAGGGGGTGGGTGGCTACACCTTC. The rearrangement joins TRBV5-1 to TRBJ1-2; 10 bases fit TRBD1. There are 15 residues in the CDR3. The V gene's germline CDR1 is SGHRS and CDR2 YFSETQ. The V segment lost 1 base and the J segment 7 bases; nucleotides outside the gene matches: 7.

Relative to its sample, this clone is large. The chain has TRBV6-1 and TRBJ2-2; D call uncertain. Trimming left V 1 base short and J 4 bases short, with 13 bases between. Germline V lookup: CDR1 MNHNS, CDR2 SASEGT. The CDR3 consists of 16 residues. Here the CDR3 reads CASSEVIRPGTGELFF. The CDR3 DNA reads as TGTGCCAGCAGTGAAGTTATTCGGCCGGGCACCGGGGAGCTGTTTTTT.

The rearrangement uses TRBV18 and TRBJ1-3, with TRBD1 matching 9 bases. The CDR3 is 15 residues long. V lost 5 bases to trimming and J lost 3 bases; unmatched junction nucleotides: 5. CDR1 and CDR2 (germline): KGHSH, LQKENI. In nucleotides, the CDR3 is TGTGCCAGCTCATCGGGACAGGGCGGTGGAAACACCATATATTTT. This gives the protein CASSSGQGGGNTIYF.

This chain joins TRBV29-1 and TRBJ2-3, with no clear D. This CDR3 region has 14 residues. Germline V gives CDR1 SQVTM, CDR2 ANQGSEA. With 2 bases removed from V and 6 bases from J, the gap between germline ends came to 15 bases. The CDR3 DNA sequence: TGCAGCGTTGAAACTAAGATTTTCCTGGATACGCAGTATTTT. Protein product: CSVETKIFLDTQYF.

This clone occurred once. V and J are TRBV23-1 and TRBJ1-4; D is possibly TRBD1 (6 bases). TRBV23-1 is sorted into the ORF group, with uncertain function. This CDR3 spans 15 amino acids. V lost 4 bases and J lost 5, with 14 bases in between. CDR3 region: CASSPVGAPNEKLFF. DNA for the CDR3: TGCGCCAGCAGTCCTGTGGGGGCGCCGAATGAAAAACTGTTTTTT.

This clone turned up a few times. The chain employs TRBV28 and TRBJ2-7; 8 positions agree with TRBD1. Germline-derived CDR1 and CDR2 are MDHEN and SYDVKM. V shed 6 bases and J 6 bases; nucleotides not matched to a gene: 13. CDR3 length equals 15 residues. CDR3 residues: CASRGYRGSIFEQYF. The CDR3 DNA reads as TGTGCCAGCAGGGGTTACAGGGGGTCGATCTTCGAGCAGTACTTC.

The rearrangement joins TRBV5-1 to TRBJ2-1, with 8 bases identical to TRBD2. V shed 1 base and J 4 bases; nucleotides not matched to a gene: 4. This CDR3 is 15 amino acids long. Germline lookup yields CDR1 SGHRS and CDR2 YFSETQ. The CDR3 DNA is TGCGCCAGCAGCTTGTTAGCGGGAAAGTACAATGAGCAGTTCTTC. This encodes CASSLLAGKYNEQFF.

In this sample, this clone turned up a few times. The chain recombines TRBV10-3 with TRBJ2-7; D possibly corresponds to TRBD2 (5 bases). V was shortened by 0 bases and J by 2 bases, with 14 bases between the two germline ends. Germline V lookup: CDR1 ENHRY, CDR2 SYGVKD. This CDR3 spans 16 amino acids. CDR3 in DNA: TGTGCCATCAGTGAGTCGATTGGAGTGGGAGCCTACGAGCAGTACTTC. Residues: CAISESIGVGAYEQYF.

The chain employs TRBV5-6 and TRBJ1-2, with TRBD1 matching 7 bases. J was trimmed by 2 bases and V by 0 bases; bases with no gene match: 1. From germline, CDR1 is SGHDT and CDR2 YYEEEE. The CDR3 has 14 residues. The CDR3, as DNA: TGTGCCAGCAGCTTGGTGACAGGGAACTATGGCTACACCTTC. It translates to CASSLVTGNYGYTF.